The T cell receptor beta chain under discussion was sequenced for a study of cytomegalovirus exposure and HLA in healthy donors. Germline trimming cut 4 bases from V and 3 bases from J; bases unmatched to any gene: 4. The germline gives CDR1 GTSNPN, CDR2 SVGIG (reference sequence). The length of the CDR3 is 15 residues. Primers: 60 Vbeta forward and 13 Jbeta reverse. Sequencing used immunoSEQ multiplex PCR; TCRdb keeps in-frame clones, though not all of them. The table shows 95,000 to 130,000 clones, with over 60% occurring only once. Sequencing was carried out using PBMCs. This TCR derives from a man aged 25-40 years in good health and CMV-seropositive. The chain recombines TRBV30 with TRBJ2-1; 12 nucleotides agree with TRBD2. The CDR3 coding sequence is TGTGCCTGGACTGGACTAGCGGGGAGCTACAATGAGCAGTTCTTC. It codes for CAWTGLAGSYNEQFF. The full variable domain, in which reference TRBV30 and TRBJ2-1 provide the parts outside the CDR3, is SQTIHQWPATLVQPVGSPLSLECTVEGTSNPNLYWYRQAAGRGLQLLFYSVGIGQISSEVPQNLSASRPQDRQFILSSKKLLLSDSGFYLCAWTGLAGSYNEQFFGPGTRLTVL.